The 24 T cell receptor beta chains listed next were all sequenced from one sample in a study of blood T cell repertoires in COVID-19. TCRdb keeps only in-frame clones here, not all; method: immunoSEQ multiplex PCR. The sample lists 200,000 to 300,000 clones; roughly 76% were seen once. Source material: peripheral blood. These receptors were obtained from a woman over 75 with COVID-19, enrolled during active disease.

The chain links TRBV9 to TRBJ1-6; TRBD1 might be the D (5 bases). The CDR3 loop spans 15 amino acids. Deletions cut 0 bases from V and 9 bases from J, with 13 bases between. CDR1 and CDR2 (germline): SGDLS, YYNGEE. The CDR3 region is CASSVEEGRGSPLHF. The DNA of the CDR3 is TGTGCCAGCAGCGTAGAGGAGGGGCGGGGTTCACCCCTCCACTTT.

The chain recombines TRBV9 with TRBJ2-3; possible D gene TRBD2, 5 bases. The CDR3 length is 17 residues. V lost 0 bases and J lost 7, with 21 bases in between. The germline V gene encodes CDR1 SGDLS and CDR2 YYNGEE. The DNA for the CDR3 is TGTGCCAGCAGCGTAGCCCCAACACTAGAGAATGAGAATACGCAGTATTTT. It is translated as CASSVAPTLENENTQYF.

The chain employs TRBV3-1 (or the pseudogene TRBV3-2) and TRBJ2-1; 7 bases map to TRBD2. This CDR3 has 20 amino acids. The V gene's germline CDR1 is LGHDT and CDR2 YNNKEL (reference sequence). J lost 2 bases, V lost 4 bases, and 20 bases had no gene match. The CDR3 sequence: CASSPWEGLSYGSPYNEQFF. In DNA form, the CDR3 reads TGTGCCAGCAGCCCATGGGAGGGACTATCCTATGGTAGCCCCTACAATGAGCAGTTCTTC.

The J gene is TRBJ1-2, the V gene TRBV30; a weak D match, TRBD1 (5 bases). The CDR3 spans 13 residues. CDR1 GTSNPN and CDR2 SVGIG come from the germline V gene (reference sequence). The V and J ends lost 4 bases and 3 bases respectively, with 12 bases between them. Here the CDR3 DNA reads TGTGCCTGGAATCCCTCGACAGACTATGGCTACACCTTC. Its translation: CAWNPSTDYGYTF.

This clone has just a few counts. The chain has TRBV2 and TRBJ2-5; TRBD1 matches 7 bases. The germline gives CDR1 SNHLY, CDR2 FYNNEI. This CDR3 spans 13 amino acids. The junction had 5 bases not matched to a gene; V was cut back by 6 bases and J by 4 bases. In DNA form, the CDR3 reads TGTGCCAGCAGCAGGGGGTGGGGAGAGACCCAGTACTTC. Amino acid sequence: CASSRGWGETQYF.

The gene calls are TRBV7-2 and TRBJ1-1; D unresolved. V was cut by 3 bases and J by 2 bases, with 10 bases left in between. CDR1 is SGHTA and CDR2 is FQGNSA in the germline V gene. This CDR3 comprises 14 residues. The CDR3 is CASSLSSVNTEAFF. The CDR3 nucleotides read TGTGCCAGCAGCTTGAGTAGCGTTAACACTGAAGCTTTCTTT.

The CDR3 sequence is CASFMPGTGMNTIYF. The CDR3 DNA is TGTGCCAGCTTCATGCCCGGGACAGGGATGAACACCATATATTTT. The V and J genes are TRBV18 and TRBJ1-3, with 9 bases that match TRBD1. The CDR3 is 15 amino acids. Germline V gives CDR1 KGHSH, CDR2 LQKENI. V gave up 7 bases and J gave up 7 bases; unmatched junction bases: 11.

V gene TRBV7-6 combines with J gene TRBJ2-1; TRBD2 matches 7 bases. Per the germline V gene, CDR1 is SGHVS and CDR2 is FNYEAQ. The CDR3 has 16 residues. Losses at the gene ends were 2 bases for V and 8 bases for J; bases not matched to a gene: 12. The CDR3: CASSLSVSGGGDEQFF. In DNA form, the CDR3 reads TGTGCCAGCAGCTTATCCGTTTCGGGAGGTGGAGATGAGCAGTTCTTC.

This clone appeared once. The gene calls are TRBV29-1 and TRBJ1-2; 8 bases align to TRBD1. CDR1 and CDR2 from the germline V gene are SQVTM and ANQGSEA. There are 12 residues in the CDR3. J lost 6 bases, V lost 7 bases, and 7 bases had no gene match. The CDR3 DNA sequence: TGCAGCGCCCAGACAGGGGCGAATGGCTACACCTTC. This translates into CSAQTGANGYTF.

For this clone: At one end the junction does not follow the germline gene, possibly because of a read error. This rearrangement joins TRBV24-1 to TRBJ2-7; a weak D match, TRBD1 (6 bases). This CDR3 comprises 13 residues. Per germline, CDR1 KGHDR and CDR2 SFDVKD. This CDR3 reads CATGDGTIYEQYF. The CDR3 region has the DNA TGTGCCACCGGTGATGGGACAATCTACGAGCAGTACTTC.

This clone is a singleton in its sample. The V and J genes are TRBV11-1 and TRBJ2-7; possible D gene TRBD1, 6 bases. The CDR3 totals 15 residues. The germline V gene has CDR1 SGHAT and CDR2 FQDESV (reference sequence). V was trimmed by 5 bases and J by 1 base, leaving 15 bases between them. Here the CDR3 reads CASSPRQVPSYEQYF. CDR3 in DNA: TGTGCCAGCAGCCCCCGACAGGTGCCTTCCTACGAGCAGTACTTC.

The V call is TRBV7-6, the J call TRBJ2-1; weak D call: TRBD1 (6 bases). Trimming took off 3 bases at V and 0 bases at J, with 12 bases between the two ends. The CDR3 runs to 16 residues. Germline CDR1 and CDR2: SGHVS and FNYEAQ. The CDR3 bases are TGTGCCAGCAGCTTCTGGACAGTCAGCTCCTACAATGAGCAGTTCTTC. This gives the protein CASSFWTVSSYNEQFF. The whole variable domain, remainder taken from reference TRBV7-6 and TRBJ2-1, is GAGVSQSPRYKVTKRGQDVALRCDPISGHVSLYWYRQALGQGPEFLTYFNYEAQQDKSGLPNDRFSAERPEGSISTLTIQRTEQRDSAMYRCASSFWTVSSYNEQFFGPGTRLTVL.

The rearrangement uses TRBV29-1 and TRBJ2-1; tentative D call: TRBD1 (6 bases). The CDR3 contains 20 residues. Trimming left V 6 bases short and J 0 bases short, with 30 bases between. Germline V CDR1 and CDR2: SQVTM, ANQGSEA. Here the CDR3 DNA reads TGCAGCGTAAAACTAGTTGATTCTCTGGGGGCCCCCCGCTCCTACAATGAGCAGTTCTTC. It specifies CSVKLVDSLGAPRSYNEQFF.

The chain recombines TRBV10-1 with TRBJ2-2, with D uncertain. CDR3 length: 13 residues. V gave up 0 bases and J gave up 6 bases, with 5 bases separating them. Germline assignment: CDR1 WNHNN and CDR2 SYGVQD (reference sequence). CDR3 amino acids: CASSESASGELFF. The CDR3 DNA sequence: TGCGCCAGCAGTGAGTCGGCATCCGGGGAGCTGTTTTTT.

The table lists this clone with a few counts. The genes are TRBV5-6 and TRBJ1-4, with a tentative D call TRBD1 (6 bases). The CDR3 has 14 residues. Trimming cost V 2 bases and J 8 bases, with 13 bases left between them. Looked up from germline, CDR1 is SGHDT and CDR2 is YYEEEE. The CDR3 reads CASSFSTGNEKLFF. The CDR3 bases are TGTGCCAGCAGCTTCTCTACAGGGAACGAAAAACTGTTTTTT.

This clone occurred once. The rearrangement links TRBV27 to TRBJ1-5; 7 bases are shared with TRBD1. The junction had 11 bases not matched to a gene; V was cut back by 8 bases and J by 7 bases. In germline, CDR1 is MNHEY, CDR2 SMNVEV (reference sequence). There are 14 residues in the CDR3. CDR3 nucleotides: TGTGCCAGCGCCGCACAGGGGTCCTCCCAGCCCCAGCATTTT. As protein: CASAAQGSSQPQHF.

This sequence joins TRBV4-1 and TRBJ1-4; no clear D gene. CDR1 and CDR2 (germline): MGHRA, YSYEKL. The CDR3 spans 18 residues. The V end lost 3 bases, the J end lost 0 bases, and 17 bases lay between the germline ends. The CDR3 here is CASSHPRGRLATNEKLFF. The CDR3 DNA follows: TGCGCCAGCAGCCATCCCAGAGGGAGGCTTGCAACTAATGAAAAACTGTTTTTT.

A note on this clone: The identical CDR3 is also encoded by other nucleotide sequences in the sample. This chain connects TRBV28 to TRBJ1-2, with a tentative D call TRBD1 (6 bases). The CDR3 is made up of 12 amino acids. Germline CDR1 and CDR2: MDHEN and SYDVKM. V was trimmed by 5 bases and J by 8 bases, leaving 12 bases between them. The CDR3 is CASSEQGRGYTF. CDR3 sequence (DNA): TGTGCCAGCAGTGAACAGGGTAGGGGCTACACCTTC.

The CDR3 nucleotides are TGTGCCAGCAGCCCATCCGGGACTCTGACCTACGAGCAGTACTTC. Its translation: CASSPSGTLTYEQYF. This rearrangement joins TRBV7-3 to TRBJ2-7; D is possibly TRBD2 (6 bases). The ends were cut back, 5 bases at V and 2 bases at J, with 16 bases in the middle. This CDR3 is 15 amino acids long. CDR1 is SGHTA and CDR2 is FQGTGA in the germline V gene.

The chain employs TRBV30 and TRBJ1-5; D is ambiguous. The CDR3 sequence is 13 residues long. Germline V gives CDR1 GTSNPN, CDR2 SVGIG (reference sequence). V dropped 2 bases and J dropped 7 bases, with 12 bases sitting between them. The CDR3: CAWSLRVGQPQHF. The CDR3 DNA sequence: TGTGCCTGGAGTTTGAGGGTTGGCCAGCCCCAGCATTTT.

The chain employs TRBV6-5 and TRBJ1-1; 12 bases map to TRBD1. J lost 4 bases, V lost 6 bases, and 6 bases had no gene match. The CDR3 runs to 15 residues. The germline CDR1 and CDR2 sequences are MNHEY and SVGAGI. The CDR3 loop reads CASRAPGQGATEAFF. The CDR3 bases are TGTGCCAGCAGGGCACCGGGACAGGGGGCCACTGAAGCTTTCTTT.

CDR3 sequence: CASSFNRGSTEAFF. In DNA, the CDR3 is TGTGCCAGCAGCTTTAATAGGGGAAGTACTGAAGCTTTCTTT. The genes are TRBV7-3 and TRBJ1-1; D is perhaps TRBD1 (5 bases). Germline V lookup: CDR1 SGHTA, CDR2 FQGTGA. The CDR3 runs 14 residues. V was trimmed by 3 bases and J by 5 bases, leaving 13 bases between them. Full variable domain (outside the CDR3, taken from reference TRBV7-3 and TRBJ1-1): GAGVSQTPSNKVTEKGKYVELRCDPISGHTALYWYRQSLGQGPEFLIYFQGTGAADDSGLPNDRFFAVRPEGSVSTLKIQRTERGDSAVYLCASSFNRGSTEAFFGQGTRLTVV.

The chain uses TRBV6-6 and TRBJ1-2; possible D gene TRBD1, 6 bases. The CDR3 extends over 15 amino acids. Germline V lookup: CDR1 MNHNY, CDR2 SVGAGI (reference sequence). V was pared by 6 bases and J by 8 bases, with 22 bases between. The CDR3 spells CASRVQGQDHQGYTF. Written as DNA, the CDR3 is TGTGCCAGCAGGGTACAGGGACAAGACCATCAGGGCTACACCTTC.

The J gene is TRBJ2-7, the V gene TRBV19; 11 nucleotides agree with TRBD2. CDR3 size: 16 residues. V lost 5 bases to trimming and J lost 0 bases; unmatched junction nucleotides: 6. Germline CDR1 reads LNHDA; CDR2 reads SQIVND (reference sequence). The CDR3 sequence: CASSSIGTSGSYEQYF. In nucleotides, the CDR3 is TGTGCCAGTAGTTCAATAGGGACTAGCGGCTCCTACGAGCAGTACTTC.